Sequencing of this T cell receptor beta chain was carried out in a study of T cells in Graves' hyperthyroidism and ophthalmopathy. Study results and caveats: Also found in blood were most expanded thyroid clonotypes above 0.001.

Remarks on this clonotype: Its specificity is unknown.

CDR3 size: 13 residues. V was pared by 5 bases and J by 3 bases, with 4 bases of the junction left unmatched. Germline CDR1 and CDR2: SQVTM and ANQGSEA. The PBMCs were sourced from fresh peripheral blood (approximately 10 ml). From RNA transcripts, TCR beta CDR3 regions were amplified. The TCR CDR3 first-round RT-PCR relied on the HTBI primer set. TCRdb independently ran MiXCR on the multiplex PCR reads; one entry per CDR3 protein. In the table there are 300,000 to 350,000 distinct CDR3 sequences, about 20% of which are singletons. V usage is TRBV29-1 and J usage is TRBJ1-5; TRBD1 matches 7 bases. Sequencing input: blood. The clonotype was recovered from a woman aged 45-60 years with Graves' hyperthyroidism. The CDR3 DNA reads TGCAGCGTTCGGGACAGCCTCAATCAGCCCCAGCATTTT. Amino acids: CSVRDSLNQPQHF.